The T cell receptor (beta chain) described here comes from a study of cytomegalovirus exposure and HLA in healthy donors. Study as a whole: Drawn from HLA-typed donors, 80 million to 100 million unique TCRs were held in an early data release. Study outcomes and limitations: Most subjects' HLA-A and HLA-B alleles were reportedly predicted from TCR beta sequences. Most of the CMV-associated TCR beta chains (in a later analysis) appeared to be HLA-restricted. Later on, an analysis found that several of the most significant clusters appeared to be linked to common viral pathogens, which included parvovirus B19.

The study ran its PCR with 60 Vbeta and 13 Jbeta primers. Profiled with immunoSEQ multiplex PCR; TCRdb holds only in-frame clones, not every one. This sample has about 140,000 clones, with over 60% found just once. Regarding this clone: Its target is not known.

The sample was PBMCs. The sequence derives from a middle-aged man in good health and CMV-seropositive.

CDR3 in amino acids: CSAGGNRVFF. The CDR3 DNA reads as TGCAGCGCCGGAGGGAATAGGGTTTTCTTT. The chain has TRBV29-1 and TRBJ1-1; D is ambiguous. The germline V and J ends were trimmed by 7 bases and 13 bases, with 16 bases remaining between them. Per germline, CDR1 SQVTM and CDR2 ANQGSEA. This CDR3 is 10 amino acids long.